This TCR beta chain was sequenced during a study of T cell repertoires in cytomegalovirus infection. Study-level background: HLA-C-restricted CMV epitopes, recently identified, and well-studied HLA-B-restricted ones were used by the study. Matching HLA type and CMV infection were both indicated by public TCR beta signatures. Study results and caveats: HLA-C-restricted TCR beta clonotypes specific for CMV led the ex vivo response.

The junction had 10 bases not matched to a gene; V was cut back by 5 bases and J by 9 bases. From germline, CDR1 is SGHTA and CDR2 FQGNSA. The CDR3 extends over 15 amino acids. TCRdb re-derived calls from the reads in MiXCR, one entry per CDR3 protein. The sample has a few hundred thousand distinct CDR3 sequences, 20% to 25% seen once. This clonotype was picked up a small number of times. Antigen specificity is unknown. This TCR came from a human donor in good health (CMV status not recorded). Some clones in this sample may be carry-over from other donors' samples. V gene TRBV7-2 combines with J gene TRBJ2-2, with 9 bases matching TRBD1. The sample here was cultured PBMCs, taken from culture after CMV antigen stimulation. The chain's CDR3 is CASSVGQGSSRELFF. The CDR3 coding sequence is TGTGCCAGCAGCGTTGGACAGGGGTCTTCTAGGGAGCTGTTTTTT.